The 24 T cell receptor beta chains reported below all come from one sample, sequenced in a study of identical twins. TCRdb reprocessed the 5' RACE reads via MiXCR and lists one record per CDR3 protein. The data contain more than 1.5 million distinct CDR3 sequences, roughly 35% of them singletons. Input material: cord blood. These TCRs come from a newborn girl in good health.

This clonotype came up a few times. This chain connects TRBV18 to TRBJ2-2, with TRBD2 matching over 9 bases. Losses at the gene ends were 5 bases for V and 4 bases for J; bases not matched to a gene: 8. The CDR3 totals 16 residues. CDR1 is KGHSH, CDR2 LQKENI, per germline. This CDR3 is CASSSIAGVGTGELFF. CDR3 in DNA: TGTGCCAGCTCATCCATAGCGGGAGTGGGCACCGGGGAGCTGTTTTTT.

This clonotype was found a few times. CDR3 protein: CSARVPAGDTQYF. The CDR3 DNA follows: TGCAGTGCTAGAGTCCCCGCTGGGGATACGCAGTATTTT. The V call is TRBV20-1, the J call TRBJ2-3; D is ambiguous. The V end was cut by 1 base, the J end by 6 bases, with 11 bases between. CDR1 and CDR2 (germline): DFQATT, SNEGSKA (reference sequence). The CDR3 has 13 residues.

The chain carries TRBV20-1 and TRBJ1-1; D is perhaps TRBD1 (6 bases). The CDR3 spans 13 residues. Germline CDR1 is DFQATT and CDR2 is SNEGSKA (reference sequence). Trimming left V 7 bases short and J 2 bases short, with 14 bases between. The CDR3 DNA reads TGCAGTGTTAAGGACAGATCCAACACTGAAGCTTTCTTT. Its translation: CSVKDRSNTEAFF.

This chain joins TRBV15 and TRBJ2-4; TRBD2 matches 7 bases. The junction had 5 bases not matched to a gene; V was cut back by 0 bases and J by 0 bases. This CDR3 has 17 amino acids. From germline, CDR1 is LNHNV and CDR2 YYDKDF (reference sequence). This CDR3 reads CATSRDREGVAKNIQYF. The CDR3 coding sequence is TGTGCCACCAGCAGAGATAGGGAGGGAGTAGCCAAAAACATTCAGTACTTC.

The genes are TRBV29-1 and TRBJ2-5; 8 bases fit TRBD1. After removal of 4 bases from V and 5 bases from J, the junction contained 9 bases not matched to a gene. CDR3 length: 14 residues. Germline V gene data show CDR1 as SQVTM and CDR2 as ANQGSEA. The CDR3 region is CSVGQTGAQETQYF. Here the CDR3 DNA reads TGCAGCGTTGGCCAGACAGGGGCCCAGGAGACCCAGTACTTC.

In the case of this clonotype: A read error may explain this, as a much larger clone is one base away. The CDR3 spells CASSFGTGPNYGYTF. CDR3 in DNA: TGTGCCAGCAGTTTCGGGACAGGGCCTAACTATGGCTACACCTTC. The chain has TRBV28 and TRBJ1-2, with TRBD1 identical over 9 bases. The CDR3 is made up of 15 amino acids. With V trimmed by 3 bases and J by 0 bases, 2 bases remained unmatched. The V gene's germline CDR1 is MDHEN and CDR2 SYDVKM.

A word on this clonotype: Compared with germline, one end of the junction differs, possibly owing to a read error. The CDR3, as DNA: TGTGTCAGCAGCGAAAGGTCTAACTATGGCTACACCTTC. Translation gives CVSSERSNYGYTF. The chain uses TRBV11-2 and TRBJ1-2; the D is unclear. The V gene's germline CDR1 is SGHAT and CDR2 FQNNGV. The CDR3 runs 13 residues.

The rearrangement uses TRBV5-1 and TRBJ1-5; D perhaps matches TRBD1 (5 bases). CDR1 and CDR2 (germline): SGHRS, YFSETQ. The V and J ends lost 7 bases and 7 bases respectively, with 9 bases between them. The CDR3 has 11 amino acids. In DNA form, the CDR3 reads TGCGCCAGCCAGGGAAGACAGCCCCAGCATTTT. Its translation is CASQGRQPQHF.

The chain links TRBV12-3 or TRBV12-4 to TRBJ1-1, with 7 bases that match TRBD1. The ends lost 5 bases at V and 7 bases at J; junction bases unmatched: 4. This CDR3 is built from 12 residues. The DNA for the CDR3 is TGTGCCAGCAGTCAATCAGGGGGTGAAGCTTTCTTT. It encodes CASSQSGGEAFF.

This clonotype was seen repeatedly, ten times or more. The genes are TRBV4-1 and TRBJ2-3; 7 nucleotides agree with TRBD2. This CDR3 is built from 15 residues. The junction had 7 bases not matched to a gene; V was cut back by 6 bases and J by 1 base. The germline V gene has CDR1 MGHRA and CDR2 YSYEKL. CDR3 DNA: TGCGCCAGCAGTAGACTAGCTAGGGGCACAGATACGCAGTATTTT. It codes for CASSRLARGTDTQYF.

This clonotype was observed a few times. The CDR3 coding sequence is TGTGCCAGCAGCTTAGCAGGGGGCGTCTATGGCTACACCTTC. Translated, it gives CASSLAGGVYGYTF. The chain uses TRBV11-2 and TRBJ1-2; TRBD1 agrees at 8 bases. The germline gives CDR1 SGHAT, CDR2 FQNNGV. V lost 1 base and J lost 4; bases outside the gene matches: 2. The CDR3 is made up of 14 amino acids.

This clonotype was picked up a small number of times. The chain carries TRBV2 and TRBJ2-1, with 9 bases aligning to TRBD2. This CDR3 has 16 residues. The V segment lost 4 bases and the J segment 0 bases; nucleotides outside the gene matches: 4. Germline-derived CDR1 and CDR2 are SNHLY and FYNNEI. CDR3 sequence reads: CASSVAGESSYNEQFF. The DNA for the CDR3 is TGTGCCAGCAGTGTAGCGGGGGAGAGCTCCTACAATGAGCAGTTCTTC.

The rearrangement links TRBV28 to TRBJ2-1, with 8 bases fitting TRBD2. This CDR3 has 17 residues. Trimming at V came to 5 bases and at J to 2 bases, leaving 11 bases not matched to a gene. Per the germline V gene, CDR1 is MDHEN and CDR2 is SYDVKM. As DNA, the CDR3 is TGTGCCAGCAGTCGGCAGGGCGGGGGGCCCCCCTACAATGAGCAGTTCTTC. The encoded protein is CASSRQGGGPPYNEQFF.

The chain recombines TRBV6-1 with TRBJ1-5; D remains ambiguous. V was shortened by 3 bases and J by 3 bases, with 9 bases between the two germline ends. This CDR3 has 14 amino acids. The V gene's germline CDR1 is MNHNS and CDR2 SASEGT. CDR3 loop: CASSEWGTNQPQHF. In nucleotides, the CDR3 is TGTGCCAGCAGTGAGTGGGGTACCAATCAGCCCCAGCATTTT.

At least ten counts were recorded for this clonotype. The rearrangement links TRBV29-1 to TRBJ2-7; tentatively, D is TRBD1 or TRBD2 (5 bases each). CDR1 is SQVTM and CDR2 is ANQGSEA in the germline V gene. Deletions cut 5 bases from V and 9 bases from J, with 26 bases between. The CDR3 has 15 amino acids. The CDR3 DNA follows: TGCAGCGTTACAACTAGGGGCGGTATCCCTACGAGGCAGTACTTC. This codes for CSVTTRGGIPTRQYF.

The CDR3 reads CASSLALRGPTGELFF. CDR3 nucleotides: TGCGCCAGCAGCTTGGCCCTCAGGGGGCCCACCGGGGAGCTGTTTTTT. The V gene is TRBV5-1, the J gene TRBJ2-2; 8 bases line up with TRBD1. The CDR3 runs 16 residues. Unmatched junction bases numbered 5, after V lost 0 bases and J lost 4 bases. Germline CDR1 reads SGHRS; CDR2 reads YFSETQ.

The chain couples TRBV3-1 to TRBJ1-1; TRBD1 is a possible D gene (6 bases). This CDR3 has 16 amino acids. Germline V CDR1 and CDR2: LGHDT, YNNKEL (reference sequence). V lost 2 bases to trimming and J lost 5 bases, with 18 bases between them. CDR3 in amino acids: CASSQSSIDRLTEAFF. For the CDR3, the DNA is TGTGCCAGCAGCCAATCATCAATTGACAGGTTGACTGAAGCTTTCTTT. The whole variable domain, filled in from reference TRBV3-1 and TRBJ1-1, reads DTAVSQTPKYLVTQMGNDKSIKCEQNLGHDTMYWYKQDSKKFLKIMFSYNNKELIINETVPNRFSPKSPDKAHLNLHINSLELGDSAVYFCASSQSSIDRLTEAFFGQGTRLTVV.

In DNA, the CDR3 is TGTGCCAGCAGCCAAGATCTGGCCCGCAGTAATGAAAAACTGTTTTTT. This translates into CASSQDLARSNEKLFF. This sequence joins TRBV3-1 and TRBJ1-4; D is undetermined. V was clipped by 0 bases and J by 4 bases, with 12 bases between them. Germline CDR1 reads LGHDT; CDR2 reads YNNKEL (reference sequence). The CDR3 is made up of 16 amino acids.

This clonotype was seen a few times. The V gene is TRBV10-3, the J gene TRBJ1-2; tentative D call: TRBD1 (5 bases). CDR3 length equals 14 residues. Between the trimmed V and J ends, which lost 3 bases and 0 bases, there was a span of 8 bases. Germline values: CDR1 ENHRY, CDR2 SYGVKD. This CDR3 reads CAISDRVANYGYTF. CDR3 nucleotide sequence: TGTGCCATCAGTGACAGGGTAGCTAACTATGGCTACACCTTC.

This sequence joins TRBV12-3 or TRBV12-4 and TRBJ2-1, with D possibly being TRBD1 or TRBD2 (5 bases each). The germline V and J ends were trimmed by 6 bases and 8 bases, with 8 bases remaining between them. The CDR3 covers 11 residues. CDR3 residues: CASRRGHEQFF. CDR3 DNA sequence: TGTGCCAGCAGACGGGGACATGAGCAGTTCTTC.

V gene TRBV18 combines with J gene TRBJ2-1; a weak D match, TRBD2 (6 bases). Germline values: CDR1 KGHSH, CDR2 LQKENI. V was cut by 6 bases and J by 0 bases, with 15 bases left in between. The CDR3 has 16 amino acids. The CDR3 is CASSSGLPASYNEQFF. DNA for the CDR3: TGTGCCAGCTCCTCGGGACTCCCAGCCTCCTACAATGAGCAGTTCTTC.

V and J are TRBV29-1 and TRBJ1-1; a possible D gene is TRBD1 (6 bases). CDR3 length: 12 amino acids. Trimming removed 6 bases at V and 1 base at J, with 9 bases between. The germline V gene encodes CDR1 SQVTM and CDR2 ANQGSEA. CDR3 sequence (DNA): TGCAGCGTGATGGACAGGAACACTGAAGCTTTCTTT. Protein product: CSVMDRNTEAFF.

This clonotype was detected a few times. The germline gene is not matched at one end of the junction; a read error may be the cause. The CDR3 sequence is CASSVAGSGSSYEQYF. CDR3 nucleotide sequence: TGTGCCAGCAGCGTAGCCGGGAGCGGGAGCTCCTACGAGCAGTACTTC. The chain recombines TRBV7-2 with TRBJ2-7; 8 nucleotides agree with TRBD2. Germline loops: CDR1 SGHTA, CDR2 FQGNSA. CDR3 size: 16 residues.

This clonotype was counted a few times. The chain has TRBV27 and TRBJ2-3; a possible D gene is TRBD1 (7 bases). V was trimmed by 2 bases and J by 3 bases, leaving 21 bases between them. Germline V lookup: CDR1 MNHEY, CDR2 SMNVEV (reference sequence). This CDR3 is 18 amino acids long. Here the CDR3 DNA reads TGTGCCAGCAGTTTACGGGGTGGAGGGGGCTTAAGGACAGATACGCAGTATTTT. Translated, it gives CASSLRGGGGLRTDTQYF.